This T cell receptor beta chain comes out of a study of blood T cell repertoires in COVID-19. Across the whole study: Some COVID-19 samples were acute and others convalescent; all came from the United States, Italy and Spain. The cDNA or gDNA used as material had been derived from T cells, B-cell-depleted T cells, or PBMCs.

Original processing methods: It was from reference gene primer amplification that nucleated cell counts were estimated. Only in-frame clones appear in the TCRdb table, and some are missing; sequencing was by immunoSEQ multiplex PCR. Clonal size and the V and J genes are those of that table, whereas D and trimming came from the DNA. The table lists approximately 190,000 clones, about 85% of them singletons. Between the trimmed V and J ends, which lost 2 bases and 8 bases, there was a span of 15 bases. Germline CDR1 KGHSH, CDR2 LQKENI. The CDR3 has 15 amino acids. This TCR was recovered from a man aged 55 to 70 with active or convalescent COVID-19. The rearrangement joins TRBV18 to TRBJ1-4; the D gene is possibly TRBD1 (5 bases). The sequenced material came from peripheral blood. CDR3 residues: CASSPYTTADEKLFF. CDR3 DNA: TGTGCCAGCTCACCATATACGACAGCAGACGAAAAACTGTTTTTT.